The 11 T cell receptor beta chains listed next were all sequenced from one sample in a study of blood T cell repertoires in COVID-19. Assay used: immunoSEQ multiplex PCR; TCRdb lists only in-frame clones, some missing. This table holds fewer than 300,000 clones, roughly 84% found once. Material for sequencing was peripheral blood. The receptor source for this set is a young woman with acute or convalescent COVID-19.

The rearrangement joins TRBV4-3 to TRBJ1-6, with 8 nucleotides matching TRBD1. J was trimmed by 5 bases and V by 0 bases; bases with no gene match: 9. Per the germline V gene, CDR1 is LGHNA and CDR2 is YSLEER. This CDR3 is 18 amino acids long. In DNA, the CDR3 is TGCGCCAGCAGCCAAGATGGGCAGGGGGCTTTGGATAATTCACCCCTCCACTTT. Translating it yields CASSQDGQGALDNSPLHF.

This sequence joins TRBV14 and TRBJ2-3; TRBD1 matches 7 bases. The trim removed 5 bases at V and 2 bases at J, leaving 7 bases unmatched. Germline V lookup: CDR1 SGHDN, CDR2 FVKESK. The CDR3 is made up of 15 amino acids. The CDR3 DNA follows: TGTGCCAGCAGCAATGACAGGGAGCTCACAGATACGCAGTATTTT. Residues: CASSNDRELTDTQYF.

V gene TRBV6-6 combines with J gene TRBJ1-5; 9 bases align to TRBD1. The CDR3 runs 16 residues. The V segment lost 6 bases and the J segment 6 bases; nucleotides outside the gene matches: 12. The germline V gene has CDR1 MNHNY and CDR2 SVGAGI (reference sequence). The CDR3 coding sequence is TGTGCCAGCAGCAAGTGGGAACAGGGGGCAGTTCAGCCCCAGCATTTT. Translating gives CASSKWEQGAVQPQHF.

The chain has TRBV6-2 or TRBV6-3 and TRBJ1-2, with TRBD1 identical over 11 bases. Germline CDR1 reads MNHEY; CDR2 reads SVGEGT. This CDR3 has 16 amino acids. The trim removed 0 bases at V and 6 bases at J, leaving 6 bases unmatched. CDR3 sequence reads: CASSYSAGQGANGYTF. The CDR3, as DNA: TGTGCCAGCAGTTACTCGGCCGGACAGGGGGCGAATGGCTACACCTTC.

This clone has just one count. V is TRBV5-1 and J is TRBJ1-2, with TRBD1 as a possible D gene (5 bases). This CDR3 contains 14 residues. The germline gives CDR1 SGHRS, CDR2 YFSETQ. V was trimmed by 2 bases and J by 2 bases, leaving 10 bases between them. The CDR3 loop reads CASSLQAPNYGYTF. The CDR3 region has the DNA TGCGCCAGCAGCTTACAGGCCCCGAACTATGGCTACACCTTC. Variable domain in full (rest from reference TRBV5-1 and TRBJ1-2): KAGVTQTPRYLIKTRGQQVTLSCSPISGHRSVSWYQQTPGQGLQFLFEYFSETQRNKGNFPGRFSGRQFSNSRSEMNVSTLELGDSALYLCASSLQAPNYGYTFGSGTRLTVV.

The rearrangement uses TRBV13 and TRBJ2-1; 10 bases map to TRBD2. There are 15 residues in the CDR3. Germline V CDR1 and CDR2: PRHDT, FYEKMQ (reference sequence). V shed 3 bases and J 5 bases; nucleotides not matched to a gene: 4. Written as DNA, the CDR3 is TGTGCCAGCAGCTTCCGGACTAGCGGCAACAATGAGCAGTTCTTC. As protein: CASSFRTSGNNEQFF.

The CDR3 loop is CASSMPPRAGVVSGANVLTF. CDR3 DNA sequence: TGTGCCAGTAGTATGCCTCCTCGGGCAGGGGTGGTATCTGGGGCCAACGTCCTGACTTTC. The chain carries TRBV19 and TRBJ2-6; D is perhaps TRBD1 (6 bases). Germline assignment: CDR1 LNHDA and CDR2 SQIVND (reference sequence). This CDR3 has 20 residues. V was shortened by 3 bases and J by 1 base, with 22 bases between the two germline ends.

The rearrangement links TRBV3-1 (or the pseudogene TRBV3-2) to TRBJ2-7, with a weak D call TRBD2 (6 bases). V shed 1 base and J shed 3 bases, with 13 bases lying between them. Germline V gene sequence: CDR1 LGHDT, CDR2 YNNKEL (reference sequence). The CDR3 length is 15 residues. The CDR3 DNA reads as TGTGCCAGCAGCCAAGTTTCCGGGAGAGGCTACGAGCAGTACTTC. Translating it yields CASSQVSGRGYEQYF.

The chain combines TRBV15 with TRBJ1-5; possibly TRBD1 for D (5 bases). Germline-derived CDR1 and CDR2 are LNHNV and YYDKDF (reference sequence). This CDR3 has 15 residues. Between the trimmed V and J ends, which lost 1 base and 5 bases, there was a span of 12 bases. DNA for the CDR3: TGTGCCACCAGCAGAGGCAGGGAGGTGGATCAGCCCCAGCATTTT. Translated, it gives CATSRGREVDQPQHF.

The chain uses TRBV6-6 and TRBJ2-5; the D gene is possibly TRBD2 (6 bases). This CDR3 has 16 amino acids. From germline, CDR1 is MNHNY and CDR2 SVGAGI (reference sequence). Trimming removed 0 bases from V and 2 bases from J, with 13 bases in between. CDR3 sequence reads: CASSYSRVGGQETQYF. DNA for the CDR3: TGTGCCAGCAGTTACTCTAGGGTGGGGGGACAAGAGACCCAGTACTTC.

This clone occurred a few times. This chain connects TRBV9 to TRBJ2-7; 8 bases are shared with TRBD2. CDR3 length: 15 residues. The trim removed 3 bases at V and 3 bases at J, leaving 8 bases unmatched. CDR1 and CDR2 (germline): SGDLS, YYNGEE. The CDR3 DNA follows: TGTGCCAGCAGCGCCGGTAGCGGGGAGGGCTACGAGCAGTACTTC. This codes for CASSAGSGEGYEQYF.